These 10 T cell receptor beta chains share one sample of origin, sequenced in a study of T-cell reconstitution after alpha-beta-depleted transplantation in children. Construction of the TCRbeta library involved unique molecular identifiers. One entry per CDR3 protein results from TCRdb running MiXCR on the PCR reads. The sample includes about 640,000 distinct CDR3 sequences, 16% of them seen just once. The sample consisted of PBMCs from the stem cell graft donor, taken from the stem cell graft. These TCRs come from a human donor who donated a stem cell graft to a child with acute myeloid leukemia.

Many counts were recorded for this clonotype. CDR3 bases: TGTGCCAGCAGCCCACAGGGGTTCGGCACAGATACGCAGTATTTT. Its translation: CASSPQGFGTDTQYF. This sequence joins TRBV5-6 and TRBJ2-3, with 7 bases lining up with TRBD1. V gave up 4 bases and J gave up 1 base; unmatched junction bases: 6. This CDR3 has 15 amino acids. Germline CDR1 reads SGHDT; CDR2 reads YYEEEE.

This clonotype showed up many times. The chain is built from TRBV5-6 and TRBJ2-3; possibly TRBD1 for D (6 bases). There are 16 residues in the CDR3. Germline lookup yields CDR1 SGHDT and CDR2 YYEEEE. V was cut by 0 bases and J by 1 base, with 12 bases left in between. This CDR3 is CASSLDSRGGTDTQYF. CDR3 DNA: TGTGCCAGCAGCTTGGATTCCAGGGGAGGCACAGATACGCAGTATTTT.

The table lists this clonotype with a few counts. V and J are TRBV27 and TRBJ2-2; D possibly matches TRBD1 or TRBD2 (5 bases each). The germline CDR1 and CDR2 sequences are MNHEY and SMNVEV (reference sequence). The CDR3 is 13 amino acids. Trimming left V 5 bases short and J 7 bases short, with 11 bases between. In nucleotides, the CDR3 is TGTGCCAGCAGTGCCGGGACGAACGGGGAGCTGTTTTTT. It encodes CASSAGTNGELFF.

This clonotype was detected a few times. CDR3 sequence (DNA): TGTGCCAGCAGCCATGGGACATCCCCCAATCAGCCCCAGCATTTT. Translation gives CASSHGTSPNQPQHF. V usage is TRBV5-6 and J usage is TRBJ1-5; maybe TRBD1 (6 bases). This CDR3 is built from 15 residues. Germline lookup yields CDR1 SGHDT and CDR2 YYEEEE. The V end was cut by 4 bases, the J end by 3 bases, with 14 bases between.

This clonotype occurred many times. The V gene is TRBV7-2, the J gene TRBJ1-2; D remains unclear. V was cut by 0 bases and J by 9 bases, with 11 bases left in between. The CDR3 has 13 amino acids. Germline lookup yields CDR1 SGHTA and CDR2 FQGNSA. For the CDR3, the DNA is TGTGCCAGCAGCTTAGCGGCAGGAGAGAGCTACACCTTC. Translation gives CASSLAAGESYTF.

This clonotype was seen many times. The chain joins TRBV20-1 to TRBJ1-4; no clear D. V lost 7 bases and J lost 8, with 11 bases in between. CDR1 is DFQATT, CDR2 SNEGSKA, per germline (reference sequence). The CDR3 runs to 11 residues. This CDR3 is CSVRVVEKLFF. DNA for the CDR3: TGCAGTGTAAGGGTTGTCGAAAAACTGTTTTTT.

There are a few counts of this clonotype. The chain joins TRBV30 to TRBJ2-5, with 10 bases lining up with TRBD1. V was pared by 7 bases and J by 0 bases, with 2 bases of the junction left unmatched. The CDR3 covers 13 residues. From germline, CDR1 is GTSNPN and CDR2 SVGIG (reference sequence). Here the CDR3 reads CALDRGYQETQYF. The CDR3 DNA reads TGTGCCTTGGACAGGGGGTACCAAGAGACCCAGTACTTC. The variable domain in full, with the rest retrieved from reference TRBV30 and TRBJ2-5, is SQTIHQWPATLVQPVGSPLSLECTVEGTSNPNLYWYRQAAGRGLQLLFYSVGIGQISSEVPQNLSASRPQDRQFILSSKKLLLSDSGFYLCALDRGYQETQYFGPGTRLLVL.

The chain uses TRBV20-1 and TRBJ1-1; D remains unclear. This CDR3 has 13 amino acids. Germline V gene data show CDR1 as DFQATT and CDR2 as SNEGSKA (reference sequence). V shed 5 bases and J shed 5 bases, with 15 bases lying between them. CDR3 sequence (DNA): TGCAGTGCTCCAGCAGCGCGCGGGACTGAAGCTTTCTTT. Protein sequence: CSAPAARGTEAFF.

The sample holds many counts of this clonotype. CDR3 amino acids: CASSLGSGLNQPQHF. Written as DNA, the CDR3 is TGTGCCAGCAGCTTAGGGTCCGGTCTCAATCAGCCCCAGCATTTT. The genes are TRBV7-2 and TRBJ1-5; D unresolved. Trimming pared 1 base from V and 3 bases from J, leaving 10 bases between. Germline CDR1 reads SGHTA; CDR2 reads FQGNSA. The length of the CDR3 is 15 residues.

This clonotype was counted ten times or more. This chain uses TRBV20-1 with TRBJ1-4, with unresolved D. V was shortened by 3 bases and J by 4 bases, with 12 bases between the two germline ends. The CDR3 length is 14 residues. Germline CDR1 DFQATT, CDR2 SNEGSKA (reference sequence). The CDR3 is CSASSAEGNEKLFF. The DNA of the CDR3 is TGCAGTGCTAGTTCGGCAGAGGGTAATGAAAAACTGTTTTTT.